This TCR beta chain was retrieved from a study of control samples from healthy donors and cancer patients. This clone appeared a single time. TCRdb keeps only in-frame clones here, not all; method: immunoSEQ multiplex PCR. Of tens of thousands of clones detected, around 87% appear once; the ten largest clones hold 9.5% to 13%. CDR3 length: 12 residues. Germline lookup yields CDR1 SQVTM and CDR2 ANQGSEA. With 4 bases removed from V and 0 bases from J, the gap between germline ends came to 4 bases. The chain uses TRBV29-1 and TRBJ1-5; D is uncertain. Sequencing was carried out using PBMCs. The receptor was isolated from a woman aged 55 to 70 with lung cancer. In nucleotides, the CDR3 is TGCAGCGTTGGTTATAGCAATCAGCCCCAGCATTTT. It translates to CSVGYSNQPQHF.